This T cell receptor beta chain emerged from a study of blood T cell repertoires in COVID-19. Profiled with immunoSEQ multiplex PCR; TCRdb holds only in-frame clones, not every one. The sample includes roughly 230,000 clones, nearly 90% of them seen just once. V was shortened by 6 bases and J by 8 bases, with 16 bases between the two germline ends. This CDR3 has 14 residues. Germline V gene data show CDR1 as SSHAT and CDR2 as FNYEAQ (reference sequence). The chain employs TRBV7-7 and TRBJ2-2, with D perhaps matching TRBD2 (5 bases). This receptor was obtained from a woman in her fifties or sixties with COVID-19, enrolled during active disease. Source material: peripheral blood. CDR3 sequence: CASSRGTDWGELFF. The CDR3 nucleotides are TGTGCCAGCAGTCGCGGAACGGACTGGGGGGAGCTGTTTTTT.